This T cell receptor (beta chain) originates from a study of Graves' ophthalmopathy and Graves' hyperthyroidism. Broader study findings: Separation of ophthalmopathy from stable hyperthyroidism was achieved by a 13-signature model, at 85% to 90% sensitivity and approximately 81% specificity.

Scientists amplified the TCR beta CDR3 regions from RNA transcripts. The authors performed first-round RT-PCR with HTBI primers and then a second-round multiplex PCR. TCRdb called the multiplex PCR reads again in MiXCR, with one record for every CDR3 protein. The sample shows 560,000 or so distinct CDR3 sequences, 39% of them seen only once. Of note for this clonotype: The antigen remains unidentified.

The sequencing sample was made of peripheral blood or thyroid tissue (not recorded which). The sequence was collected from an adult man with Graves' hyperthyroidism.

The DNA for the CDR3 is TGTGCCAGCAACTTCCCTCGGGTCGAGGATCAGCCCCAGCATTTT. Protein product: CASNFPRVEDQPQHF. The chain carries TRBV28 and TRBJ1-5; no reliable D call. The CDR3 contains 15 residues. V was clipped by 7 bases and J by 5 bases, with 18 bases between them. Germline values: CDR1 MDHEN, CDR2 SYDVKM.